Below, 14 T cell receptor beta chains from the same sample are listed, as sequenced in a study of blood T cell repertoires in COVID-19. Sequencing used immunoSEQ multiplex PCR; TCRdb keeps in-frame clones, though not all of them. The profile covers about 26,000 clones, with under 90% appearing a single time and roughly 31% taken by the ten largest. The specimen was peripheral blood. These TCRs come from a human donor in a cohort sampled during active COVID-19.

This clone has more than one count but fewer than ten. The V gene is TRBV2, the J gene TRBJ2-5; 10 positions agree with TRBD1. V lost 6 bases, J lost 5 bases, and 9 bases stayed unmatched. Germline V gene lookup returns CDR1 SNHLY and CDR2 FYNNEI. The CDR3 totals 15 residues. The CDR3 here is CASSTDRGQGETQYF. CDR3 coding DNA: TGTGCCAGCAGCACAGACAGGGGGCAAGGGGAGACCCAGTACTTC.

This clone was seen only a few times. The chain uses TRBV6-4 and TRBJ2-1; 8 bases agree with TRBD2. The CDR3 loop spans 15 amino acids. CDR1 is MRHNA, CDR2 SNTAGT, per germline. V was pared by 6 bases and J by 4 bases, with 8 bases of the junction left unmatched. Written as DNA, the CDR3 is TGTGCCAGCAGCGGTACTAGCGGAGCGTACAATGAGCAGTTCTTC. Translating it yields CASSGTSGAYNEQFF.

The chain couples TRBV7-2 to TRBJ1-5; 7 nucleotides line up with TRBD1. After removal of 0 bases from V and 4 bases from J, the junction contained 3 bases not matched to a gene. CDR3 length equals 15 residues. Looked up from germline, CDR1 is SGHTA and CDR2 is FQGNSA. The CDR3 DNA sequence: TGTGCCAGCAGCTTAGCGGGGGACAGAAATCAGCCCCAGCATTTT. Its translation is CASSLAGDRNQPQHF.

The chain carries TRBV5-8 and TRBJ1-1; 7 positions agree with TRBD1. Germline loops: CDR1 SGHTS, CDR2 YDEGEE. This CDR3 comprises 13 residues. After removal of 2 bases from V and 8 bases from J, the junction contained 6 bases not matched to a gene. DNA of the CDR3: TGTGCCAGCAGCTTTAATCCGGACAGGGAAGCTTTCTTT. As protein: CASSFNPDREAFF.

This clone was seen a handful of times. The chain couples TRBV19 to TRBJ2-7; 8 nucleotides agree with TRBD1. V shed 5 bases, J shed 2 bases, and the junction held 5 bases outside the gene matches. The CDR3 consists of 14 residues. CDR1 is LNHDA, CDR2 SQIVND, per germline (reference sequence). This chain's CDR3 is CASSPRTGTYEQYF. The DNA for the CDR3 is TGTGCCAGTAGTCCGAGGACAGGGACCTACGAGCAGTACTTC.

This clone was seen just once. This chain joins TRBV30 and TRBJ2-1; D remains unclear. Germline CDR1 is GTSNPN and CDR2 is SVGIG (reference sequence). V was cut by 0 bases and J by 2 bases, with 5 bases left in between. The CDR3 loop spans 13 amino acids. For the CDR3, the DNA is TGTGCCTGGAGTGTATCCGCCTACAATGAGCAGTTCTTC. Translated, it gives CAWSVSAYNEQFF.

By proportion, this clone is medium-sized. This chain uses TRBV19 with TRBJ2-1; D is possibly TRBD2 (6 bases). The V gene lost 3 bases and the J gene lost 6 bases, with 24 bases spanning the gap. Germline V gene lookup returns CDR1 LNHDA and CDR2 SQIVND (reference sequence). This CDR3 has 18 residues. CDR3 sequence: CASSISTRQLVVSNEQFF. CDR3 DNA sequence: TGTGCCAGTAGTATCTCGACTAGGCAGTTGGTAGTAAGCAATGAGCAGTTCTTC.

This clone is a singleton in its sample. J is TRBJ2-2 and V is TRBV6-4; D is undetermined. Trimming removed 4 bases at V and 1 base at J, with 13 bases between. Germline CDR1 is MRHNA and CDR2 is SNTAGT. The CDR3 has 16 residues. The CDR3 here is CASSVDLSLNTGELFF. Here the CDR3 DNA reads TGTGCCAGCAGTGTTGATCTTAGCTTGAACACCGGGGAGCTGTTTTTT.

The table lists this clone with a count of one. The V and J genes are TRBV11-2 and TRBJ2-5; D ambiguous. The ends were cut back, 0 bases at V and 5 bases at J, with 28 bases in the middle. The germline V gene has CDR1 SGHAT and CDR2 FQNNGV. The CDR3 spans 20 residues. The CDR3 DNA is TGTGCCAGCAGCTTAGATGGGCTCGGCAGCACCAACTCAACGATGGAGACCCAGTACTTC. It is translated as CASSLDGLGSTNSTMETQYF.

The CDR3 DNA follows: TGTGCCAGCAGCGCCTCAGGCGGGGGTCAGCCCCAGCATTTT. This sequence encodes CASSASGGGQPQHF. The rearrangement joins TRBV9 to TRBJ1-5, with D tentatively TRBD1 (5 bases). V was cut by 3 bases and J by 6 bases, with 13 bases left in between. Germline CDR1 reads SGDLS; CDR2 reads YYNGEE. CDR3 length equals 14 residues.

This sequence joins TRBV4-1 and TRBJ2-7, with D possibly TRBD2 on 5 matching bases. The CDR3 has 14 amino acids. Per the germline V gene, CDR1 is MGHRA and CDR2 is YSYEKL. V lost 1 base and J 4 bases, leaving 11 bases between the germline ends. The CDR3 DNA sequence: TGCGCCAGCAGCCAAGTTGAGGGTGAGTACGAGCAGTACTTC. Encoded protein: CASSQVEGEYEQYF.

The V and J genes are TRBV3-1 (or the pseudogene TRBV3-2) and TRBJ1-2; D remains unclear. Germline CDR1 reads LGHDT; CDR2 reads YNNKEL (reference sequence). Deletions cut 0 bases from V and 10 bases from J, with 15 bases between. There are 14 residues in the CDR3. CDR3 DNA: TGTGCCAGCAGCCAAGATTCGAGGGATTATACCTACACCTTC. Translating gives CASSQDSRDYTYTF.

DNA of the CDR3: TGCGCCAGCAGCCGTTCTAGGACTAGCGGTTCCTACAATGAGCAGTTCTTC. It translates to CASSRSRTSGSYNEQFF. The V call is TRBV5-1, the J call TRBJ2-1; 10 bases agree with TRBD2. The length of the CDR3 is 17 residues. Germline V gives CDR1 SGHRS, CDR2 YFSETQ. The J segment lost 1 base and the V segment lost 4 bases, leaving 8 bases of the junction unmatched.

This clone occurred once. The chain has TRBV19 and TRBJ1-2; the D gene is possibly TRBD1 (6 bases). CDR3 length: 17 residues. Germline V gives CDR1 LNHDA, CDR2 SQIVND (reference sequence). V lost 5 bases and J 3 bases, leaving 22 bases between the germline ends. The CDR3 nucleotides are TGTGCCAGTAGTCAAACCAGACAGGTCCGGCGGGACTATGGCTACACCTTC. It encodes CASSQTRQVRRDYGYTF.